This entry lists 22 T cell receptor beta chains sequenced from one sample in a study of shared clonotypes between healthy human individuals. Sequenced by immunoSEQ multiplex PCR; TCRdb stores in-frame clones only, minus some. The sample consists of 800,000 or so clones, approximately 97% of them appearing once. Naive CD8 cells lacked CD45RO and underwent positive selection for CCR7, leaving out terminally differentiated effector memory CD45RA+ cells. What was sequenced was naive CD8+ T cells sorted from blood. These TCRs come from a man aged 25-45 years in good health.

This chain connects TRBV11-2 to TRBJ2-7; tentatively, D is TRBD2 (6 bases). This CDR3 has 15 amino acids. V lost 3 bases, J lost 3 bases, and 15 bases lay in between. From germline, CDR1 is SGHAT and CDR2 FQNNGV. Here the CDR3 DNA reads TGTGCCAGCAGCTTCTCACTAGCCGGAGGCTACGAGCAGTACTTC. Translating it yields CASSFSLAGGYEQYF.

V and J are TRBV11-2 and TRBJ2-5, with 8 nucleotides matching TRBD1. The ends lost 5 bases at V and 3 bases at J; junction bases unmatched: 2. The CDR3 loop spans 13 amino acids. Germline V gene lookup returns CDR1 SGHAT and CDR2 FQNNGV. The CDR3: CASSPGGKETQYF. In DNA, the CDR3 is TGTGCCAGCAGCCCAGGGGGCAAAGAGACCCAGTACTTC.

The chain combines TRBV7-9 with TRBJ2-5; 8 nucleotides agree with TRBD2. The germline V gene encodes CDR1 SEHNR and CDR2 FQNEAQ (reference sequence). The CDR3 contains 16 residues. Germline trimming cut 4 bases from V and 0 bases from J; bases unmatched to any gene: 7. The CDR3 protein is CASSSFGGEDQETQYF. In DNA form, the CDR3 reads TGTGCCAGCAGCTCATTCGGGGGGGAGGACCAAGAGACCCAGTACTTC. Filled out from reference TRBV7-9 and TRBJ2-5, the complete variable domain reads DTGVSQNPRHKITKRGQNVTFRCDPISEHNRLYWYRQTLGQGPEFLTYFQNEAQLEKSRLLSDRFSAERPKGSFSTLEIQRTEQGDSAMYLCASSSFGGEDQETQYFGPGTRLLVL.

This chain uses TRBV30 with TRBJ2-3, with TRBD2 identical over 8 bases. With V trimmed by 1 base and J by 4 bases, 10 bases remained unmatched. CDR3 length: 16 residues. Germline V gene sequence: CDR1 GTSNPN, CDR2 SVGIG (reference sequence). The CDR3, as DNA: TGTGCCTGGAGTGATGGCTCGGGACTAGTCGCAGATACGCAGTATTTT. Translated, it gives CAWSDGSGLVADTQYF.

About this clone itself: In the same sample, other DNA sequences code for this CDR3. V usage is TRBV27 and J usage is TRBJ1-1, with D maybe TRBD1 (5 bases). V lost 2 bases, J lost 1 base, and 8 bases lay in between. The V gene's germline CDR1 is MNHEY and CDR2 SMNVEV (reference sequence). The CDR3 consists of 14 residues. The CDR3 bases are TGTGCCAGCAGTTTACAGGGTGCGAACACTGAAGCTTTCTTT. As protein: CASSLQGANTEAFF.

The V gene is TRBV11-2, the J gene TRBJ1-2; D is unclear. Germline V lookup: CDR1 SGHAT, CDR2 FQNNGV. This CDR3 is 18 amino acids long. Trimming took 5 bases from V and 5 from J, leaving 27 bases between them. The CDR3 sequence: CASSHPYTETRETYGYTF. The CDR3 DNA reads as TGTGCCAGCAGCCATCCCTATACCGAGACCCGGGAGACTTATGGCTACACCTTC.

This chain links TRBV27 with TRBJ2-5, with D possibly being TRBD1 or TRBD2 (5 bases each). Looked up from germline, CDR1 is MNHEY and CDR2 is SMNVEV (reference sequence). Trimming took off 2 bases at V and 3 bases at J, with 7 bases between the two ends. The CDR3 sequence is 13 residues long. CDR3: CASSLVGEETQYF. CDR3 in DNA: TGTGCCAGCAGTTTAGTGGGGGAAGAGACCCAGTACTTC.

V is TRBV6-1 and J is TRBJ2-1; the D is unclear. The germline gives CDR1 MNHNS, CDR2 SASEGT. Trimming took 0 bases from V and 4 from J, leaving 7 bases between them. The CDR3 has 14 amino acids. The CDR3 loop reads CASSEAQGYNEQFF. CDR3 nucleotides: TGTGCCAGCAGTGAAGCGCAAGGTTACAATGAGCAGTTCTTC.

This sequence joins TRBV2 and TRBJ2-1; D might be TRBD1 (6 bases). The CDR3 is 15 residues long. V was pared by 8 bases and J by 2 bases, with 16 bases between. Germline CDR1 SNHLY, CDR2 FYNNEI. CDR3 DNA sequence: TGTGCCAGCCTCGAAAGGGGGAACACCTACAATGAGCAGTTCTTC. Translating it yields CASLERGNTYNEQFF.

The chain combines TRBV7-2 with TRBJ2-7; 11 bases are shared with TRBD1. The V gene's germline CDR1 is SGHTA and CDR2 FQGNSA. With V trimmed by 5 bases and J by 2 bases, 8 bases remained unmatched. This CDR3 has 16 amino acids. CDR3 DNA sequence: TGTGCCAGCAGCACGGGGACAGGGGGAACAACCTACGAGCAGTACTTC. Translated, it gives CASSTGTGGTTYEQYF.

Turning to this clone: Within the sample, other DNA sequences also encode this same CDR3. The CDR3 region is CASSEVAGSTDTQYF. As DNA, the CDR3 is TGTGCCAGCAGTGAAGTAGCGGGAAGCACAGATACGCAGTATTTT. The chain joins TRBV2 to TRBJ2-3; the match to TRBD2 covers 8 bases. V was pared by 1 base and J by 0 bases, with 0 bases of the junction left unmatched. The germline CDR1 and CDR2 sequences are SNHLY and FYNNEI. CDR3 length: 15 residues.

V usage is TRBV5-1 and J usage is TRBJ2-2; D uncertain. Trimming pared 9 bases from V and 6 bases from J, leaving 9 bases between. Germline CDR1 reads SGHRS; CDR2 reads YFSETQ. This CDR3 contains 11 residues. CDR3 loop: CATFESGELFF. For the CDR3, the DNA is TGCGCCACCTTTGAGTCCGGGGAGCTGTTTTTT.

DNA of the CDR3: TGTGCCAGCCTGGCAGCGAACACCGGGGAGCTGTTTTTT. Its translation: CASLAANTGELFF. This sequence joins TRBV9 and TRBJ2-2; no definite D call. The CDR3 is 13 residues long. Trimming took off 7 bases at V and 0 bases at J, with 7 bases between the two ends. Looked up from germline, CDR1 is SGDLS and CDR2 is YYNGEE.

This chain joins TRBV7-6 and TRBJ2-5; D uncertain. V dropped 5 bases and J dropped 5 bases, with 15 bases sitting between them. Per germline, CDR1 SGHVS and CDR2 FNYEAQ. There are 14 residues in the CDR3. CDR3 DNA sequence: TGTGCCAGCAGCCCCGGGCCCGGGTCCGAGACCCAGTACTTC. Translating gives CASSPGPGSETQYF. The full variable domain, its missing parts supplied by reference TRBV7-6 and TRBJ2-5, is GAGVSQSPRYKVTKRGQDVALRCDPISGHVSLYWYRQALGQGPEFLTYFNYEAQQDKSGLPNDRFSAERPEGSISTLTIQRTEQRDSAMYRCASSPGPGSETQYFGPGTRLLVL.

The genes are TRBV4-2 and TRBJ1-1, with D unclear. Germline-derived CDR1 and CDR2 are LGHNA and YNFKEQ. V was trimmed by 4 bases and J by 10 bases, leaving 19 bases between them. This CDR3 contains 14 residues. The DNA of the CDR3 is TGTGCCAGCAGCCCCCTAGTCGACTATCGGGGAGCTTTCTTT. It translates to CASSPLVDYRGAFF.

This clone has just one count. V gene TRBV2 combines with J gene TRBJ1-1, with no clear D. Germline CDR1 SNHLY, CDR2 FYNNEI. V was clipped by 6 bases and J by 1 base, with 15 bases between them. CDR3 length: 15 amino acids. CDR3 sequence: CASSMERAENTEAFF. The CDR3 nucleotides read TGTGCCAGCAGCATGGAGCGGGCAGAGAACACTGAAGCTTTCTTT.

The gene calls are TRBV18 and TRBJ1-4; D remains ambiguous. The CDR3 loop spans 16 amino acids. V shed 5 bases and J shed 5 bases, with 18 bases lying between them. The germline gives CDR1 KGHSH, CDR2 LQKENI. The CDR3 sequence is CASSGNRDLPNEKLFF. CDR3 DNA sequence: TGTGCCAGCTCAGGTAATAGGGATTTACCCAATGAAAAACTGTTTTTT.

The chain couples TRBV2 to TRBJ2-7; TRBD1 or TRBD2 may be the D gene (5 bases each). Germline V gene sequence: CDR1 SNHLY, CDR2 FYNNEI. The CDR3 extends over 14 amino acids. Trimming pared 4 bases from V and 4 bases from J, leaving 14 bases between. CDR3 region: CASSGPGRLYEQYF. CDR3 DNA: TGTGCCAGCAGTGGCCCGGGACGCTTATACGAGCAGTACTTC.

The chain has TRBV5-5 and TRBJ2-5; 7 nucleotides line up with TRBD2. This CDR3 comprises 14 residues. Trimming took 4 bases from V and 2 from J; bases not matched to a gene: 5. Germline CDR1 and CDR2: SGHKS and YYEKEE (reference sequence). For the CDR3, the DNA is TGTGCCAGCAGCCGCAGGCGGGAGCAAGAGACCCAGTACTTC. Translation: CASSRRREQETQYF.

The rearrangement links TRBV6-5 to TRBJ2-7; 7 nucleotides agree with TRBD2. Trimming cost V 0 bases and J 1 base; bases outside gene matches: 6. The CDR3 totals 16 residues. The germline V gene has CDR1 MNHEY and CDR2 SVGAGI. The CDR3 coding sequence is TGTGCCAGCAGTTACTCTCGGCGGGAGAGTTCCTACGAGCAGTACTTC. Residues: CASSYSRRESSYEQYF.

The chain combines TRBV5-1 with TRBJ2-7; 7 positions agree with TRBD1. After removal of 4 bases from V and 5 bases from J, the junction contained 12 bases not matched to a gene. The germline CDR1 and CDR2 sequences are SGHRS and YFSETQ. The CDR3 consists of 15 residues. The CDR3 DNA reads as TGCGCCAGCAGCCTGGCAGGGGGATTTGCGGACGAGCAGTACTTC. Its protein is CASSLAGGFADEQYF.

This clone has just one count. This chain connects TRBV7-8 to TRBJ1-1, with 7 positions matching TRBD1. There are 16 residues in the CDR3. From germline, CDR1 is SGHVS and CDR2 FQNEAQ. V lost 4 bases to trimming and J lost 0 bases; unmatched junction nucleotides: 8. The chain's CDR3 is CASSWGQRIMNTEAFF. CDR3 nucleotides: TGTGCCAGCAGCTGGGGACAGAGGATTATGAACACTGAAGCTTTCTTT. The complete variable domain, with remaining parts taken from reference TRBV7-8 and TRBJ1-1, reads GAGVSQSPRYKVAKRGQDVALRCDPISGHVSLFWYQQALGQGPEFLTYFQNEAQLDKSGLPSDRFFAERPEGSVSTLKIQRTQQEDSAVYLCASSWGQRIMNTEAFFGQGTRLTVV.